This TCR beta chain originates from a study of cytomegalovirus exposure and HLA in healthy donors. A remark on this clone: Its antigen is unknown.

60 Vbeta and 13 Jbeta primers were used in PCR. Original processing notes: About 11 million of 65 million to 95 million unique TCR beta chains were shared, per a later count. Clones were read by immunoSEQ multiplex PCR, and TCRdb kept only the in-frame ones, dropping some. V, J and clone size are those of that table, while D and trimming were read from the DNA. The data show 250,000 to 350,000 clones, with 70% to 90% seen just once and 4% held by the top ten. Overall study findings and caveats: Later work found most CMV-associated TCR beta chains apparently HLA-restricted. In a later analysis, at a false discovery rate of 0.05, about 15,000 TCR beta sequences were associated with HLA alleles.

V lost 4 bases and J lost 10; bases outside the gene matches: 12. Germline V lookup: CDR1 SGHVS, CDR2 FNYEAQ. The CDR3 totals 15 residues. Sequenced sample: PBMCs. This receptor was obtained from a man aged 35 to 55 in good health and CMV-seropositive. The rearrangement links TRBV7-6 to TRBJ2-1; 8 bases agree with TRBD2. The CDR3 DNA is TGTGCCAGCAGCTCCTTCGGAGCGGGAGCCAACGAGCAGTTCTTC. Protein product: CASSSFGAGANEQFF. The variable domain in full, with the rest retrieved from reference TRBV7-6 and TRBJ2-1, is GAGVSQSPRYKVTKRGQDVALRCDPISGHVSLYWYRQALGQGPEFLTYFNYEAQQDKSGLPNDRFSAERPEGSISTLTIQRTEQRDSAMYRCASSSFGAGANEQFFGPGTRLTVL.